This T cell receptor beta chain was documented in a study of human T cells and chemical hapten exposure. Time point here: patch test 3, about 24 weeks after DPC sensitization. Treatment indicated: therapeutic diphenylcyclopropenone sensitization with weekly scalp DPC. The CDR3 is 15 amino acids. Germline-derived CDR1 and CDR2 are SSHAT and FNYEAQ (reference sequence). TCRdb processed the RACE reads anew with MiXCR; each CDR3 protein has one entry. The sample holds some 110,000 distinct CDR3 sequences; less than 40% are singletons and the top ten take roughly 2.7%. Comment on this clonotype: The junction shows a germline mismatch at one end, possibly a read error.

The sequence derives from a middle-aged man with alopecia areata. Some clones in this sample may be carry-over from other donors' samples. The input for sequencing was whole blood, taken in connection with sensitization to the hapten diphenylcyclopropenone (DPC). This sequence joins TRBV7-7 and TRBJ2-3; TRBD2 matches at 10 bases. CDR3 DNA: TGTGCTAGCAGCTTAGGAGCGGGAGGGCCCGATACGCAGTATTTT. Residues: CASSLGAGGPDTQYF.